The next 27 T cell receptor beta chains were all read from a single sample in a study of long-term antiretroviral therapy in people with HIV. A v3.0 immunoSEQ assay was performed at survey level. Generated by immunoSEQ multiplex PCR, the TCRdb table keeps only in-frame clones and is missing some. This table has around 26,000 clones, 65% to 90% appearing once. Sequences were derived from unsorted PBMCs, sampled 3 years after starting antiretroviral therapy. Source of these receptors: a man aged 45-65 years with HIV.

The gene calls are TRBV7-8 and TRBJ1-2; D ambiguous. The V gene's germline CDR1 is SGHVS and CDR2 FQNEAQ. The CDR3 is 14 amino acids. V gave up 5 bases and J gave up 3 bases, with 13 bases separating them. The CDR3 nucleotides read TGTGCCAGCAGCCCCCAAGGATCGGACTATGGCTACACCTTC. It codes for CASSPQGSDYGYTF.

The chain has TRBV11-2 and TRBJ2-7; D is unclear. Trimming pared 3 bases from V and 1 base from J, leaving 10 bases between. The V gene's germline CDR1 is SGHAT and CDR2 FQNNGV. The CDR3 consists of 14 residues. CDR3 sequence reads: CASSFTTSSYEQYF. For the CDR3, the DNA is TGTGCCAGCAGCTTCACGACCAGTTCCTACGAGCAGTACTTC.

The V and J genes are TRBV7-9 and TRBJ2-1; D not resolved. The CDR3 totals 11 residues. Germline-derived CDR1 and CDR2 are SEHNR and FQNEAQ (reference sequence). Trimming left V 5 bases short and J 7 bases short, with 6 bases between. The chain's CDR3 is CASSLLNEQFF. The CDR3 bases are TGTGCCAGCAGCCTGTTAAATGAGCAGTTCTTC. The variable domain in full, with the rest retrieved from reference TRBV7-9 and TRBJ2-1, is DTGVSQNPRHKITKRGQNVTFRCDPISEHNRLYWYRQTLGQGPEFLTYFQNEAQLEKSRLLSDRFSAERPKGSFSTLEIQRTEQGDSAMYLCASSLLNEQFFGPGTRLTVL.

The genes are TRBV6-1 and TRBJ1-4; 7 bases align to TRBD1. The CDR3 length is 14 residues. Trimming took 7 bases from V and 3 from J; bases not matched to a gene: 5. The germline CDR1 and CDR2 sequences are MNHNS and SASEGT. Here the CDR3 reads CASKGDRANEKLFF. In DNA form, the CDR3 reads TGTGCCAGCAAAGGCGACAGGGCTAATGAAAAACTGTTTTTT.

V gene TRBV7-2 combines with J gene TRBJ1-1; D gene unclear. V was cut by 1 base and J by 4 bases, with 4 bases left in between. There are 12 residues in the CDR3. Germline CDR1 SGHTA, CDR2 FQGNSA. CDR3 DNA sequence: TGTGCCAGCAGCTTAGATTTCACTGAAGCTTTCTTT. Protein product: CASSLDFTEAFF.

The CDR3, as DNA: TGCAGTGCTAAGGGCCCTGAAGCTTTCTTT. Its protein is CSAKGPEAFF. The V and J genes are TRBV20-1 and TRBJ1-1; D gene ambiguous. CDR3 length: 10 residues. The V end lost 4 bases, the J end lost 6 bases, and 6 bases lay between the germline ends. Germline V gives CDR1 DFQATT, CDR2 SNEGSKA (reference sequence).

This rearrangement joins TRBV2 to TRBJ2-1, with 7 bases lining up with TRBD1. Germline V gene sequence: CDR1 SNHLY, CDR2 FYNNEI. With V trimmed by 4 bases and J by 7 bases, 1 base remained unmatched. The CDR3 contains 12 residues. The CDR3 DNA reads TGTGCCAGCAGTGTCAGGGGGAATGAGCAGTTCTTC. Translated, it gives CASSVRGNEQFF. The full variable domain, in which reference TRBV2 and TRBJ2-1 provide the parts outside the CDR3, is EPEVTQTPSHQVTQMGQEVILRCVPISNHLYFYWYRQILGQKVEFLVSFYNNEISEKSEIFDDQFSVERPDGSNFTLKIRSTKLEDSAMYFCASSVRGNEQFFGPGTRLTVL.

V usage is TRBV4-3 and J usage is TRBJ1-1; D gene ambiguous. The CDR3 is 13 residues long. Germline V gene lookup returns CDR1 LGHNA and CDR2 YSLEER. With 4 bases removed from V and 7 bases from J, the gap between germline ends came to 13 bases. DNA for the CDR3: TGCGCCAGCAGCCCCTATAGAGGGTTTGAAGCTTTCTTT. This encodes CASSPYRGFEAFF.

The CDR3 sequence: CASSMGQGVGEQYF. The DNA of the CDR3 is TGCGCCAGCAGCATGGGACAGGGGGTGGGGGAGCAGTACTTC. The chain has TRBV5-1 and TRBJ2-7, with 11 bases lining up with TRBD1. Germline-derived CDR1 and CDR2 are SGHRS and YFSETQ. CDR3 length: 14 residues. Trimming at V came to 4 bases and at J to 7 bases, leaving 7 bases not matched to a gene.

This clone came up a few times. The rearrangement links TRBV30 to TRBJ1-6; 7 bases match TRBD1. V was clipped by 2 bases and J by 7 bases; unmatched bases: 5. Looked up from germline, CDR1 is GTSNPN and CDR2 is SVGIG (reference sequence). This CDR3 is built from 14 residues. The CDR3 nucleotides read TGTGCCTGGAGTCGGGGGACAGCGAATTCACCCCTCCACTTT. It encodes CAWSRGTANSPLHF.

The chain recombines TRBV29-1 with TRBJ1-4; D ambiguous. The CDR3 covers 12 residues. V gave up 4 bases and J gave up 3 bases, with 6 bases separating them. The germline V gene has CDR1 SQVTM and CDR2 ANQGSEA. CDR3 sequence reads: CSVVNANEKLFF. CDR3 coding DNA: TGCAGCGTTGTAAATGCTAATGAAAAACTGTTTTTT.

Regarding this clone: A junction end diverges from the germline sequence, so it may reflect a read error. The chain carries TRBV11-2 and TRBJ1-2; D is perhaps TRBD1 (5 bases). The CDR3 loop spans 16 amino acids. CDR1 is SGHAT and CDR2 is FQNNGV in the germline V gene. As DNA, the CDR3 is TGTGCCAGCAGCCTAGAGGGGTTTGGTACTCGGGTTGGCTACACCTTC. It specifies CASSLEGFGTRVGYTF.

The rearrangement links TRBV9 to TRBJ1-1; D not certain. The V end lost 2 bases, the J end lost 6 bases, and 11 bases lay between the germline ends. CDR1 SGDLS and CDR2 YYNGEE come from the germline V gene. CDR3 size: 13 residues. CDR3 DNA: TGTGCCAGCAGCGTTGGGAGCGCTGCTGAAGCTTTCTTT. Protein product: CASSVGSAAEAFF.

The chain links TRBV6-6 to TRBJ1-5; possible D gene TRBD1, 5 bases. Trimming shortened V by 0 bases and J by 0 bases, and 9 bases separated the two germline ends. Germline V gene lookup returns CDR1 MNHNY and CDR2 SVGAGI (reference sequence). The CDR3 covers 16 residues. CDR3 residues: CASSYSAGYSNQPQHF. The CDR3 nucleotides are TGTGCCAGCAGTTACTCGGCAGGGTATAGCAATCAGCCCCAGCATTTT.

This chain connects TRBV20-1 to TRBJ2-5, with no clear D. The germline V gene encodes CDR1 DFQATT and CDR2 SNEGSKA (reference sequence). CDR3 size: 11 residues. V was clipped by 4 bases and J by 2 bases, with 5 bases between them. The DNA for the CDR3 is TGCAGTGCTACGCAGCAAGAGACCCAGTACTTC. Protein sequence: CSATQQETQYF.

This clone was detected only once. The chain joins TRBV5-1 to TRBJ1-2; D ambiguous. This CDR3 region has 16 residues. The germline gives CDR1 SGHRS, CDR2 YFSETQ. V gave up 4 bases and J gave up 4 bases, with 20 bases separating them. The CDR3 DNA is TGCGCCAGCAGCCTGGCGTTGGGGAGGGCCGGCTATGGCTACACCTTC. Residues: CASSLALGRAGYGYTF.

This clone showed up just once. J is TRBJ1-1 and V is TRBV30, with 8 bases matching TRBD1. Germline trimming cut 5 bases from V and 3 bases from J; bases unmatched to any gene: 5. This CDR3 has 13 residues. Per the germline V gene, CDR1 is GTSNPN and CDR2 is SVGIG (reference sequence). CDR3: CAWGSTGDTEAFF. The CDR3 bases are TGTGCCTGGGGATCGACAGGGGACACTGAAGCTTTCTTT.

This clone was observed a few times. In nucleotides, the CDR3 is TGTGCCAGTAGTATAGGGACGGAGTCCTACGAGCAGTACTTC. This sequence encodes CASSIGTESYEQYF. This sequence joins TRBV19 and TRBJ2-7; D not resolved. The ends were cut back, 1 base at V and 1 base at J, with 8 bases in the middle. In germline, CDR1 is LNHDA, CDR2 SQIVND (reference sequence). The CDR3 contains 14 residues.

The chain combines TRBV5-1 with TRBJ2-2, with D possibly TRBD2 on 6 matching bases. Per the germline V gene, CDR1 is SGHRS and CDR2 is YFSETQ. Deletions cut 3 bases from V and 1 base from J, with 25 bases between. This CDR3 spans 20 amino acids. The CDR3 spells CASSSTPGLELIGNTGELFF. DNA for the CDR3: TGCGCCAGCAGCTCCACGCCGGGACTTGAATTGATTGGGAACACCGGGGAGCTGTTTTTT.

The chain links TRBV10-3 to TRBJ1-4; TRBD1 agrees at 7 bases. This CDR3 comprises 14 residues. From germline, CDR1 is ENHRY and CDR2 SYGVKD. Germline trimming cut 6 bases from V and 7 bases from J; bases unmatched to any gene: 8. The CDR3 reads CAIRQGEGGEKLFF. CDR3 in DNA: TGTGCCATCAGGCAGGGGGAAGGTGGTGAAAAACTGTTTTTT.

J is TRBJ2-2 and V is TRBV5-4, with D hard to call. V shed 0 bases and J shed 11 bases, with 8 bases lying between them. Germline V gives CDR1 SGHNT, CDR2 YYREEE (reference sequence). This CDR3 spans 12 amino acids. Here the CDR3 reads CASSLGWGELFF. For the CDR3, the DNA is TGTGCCAGCAGCTTGGGGTGGGGAGAGCTGTTTTTT.

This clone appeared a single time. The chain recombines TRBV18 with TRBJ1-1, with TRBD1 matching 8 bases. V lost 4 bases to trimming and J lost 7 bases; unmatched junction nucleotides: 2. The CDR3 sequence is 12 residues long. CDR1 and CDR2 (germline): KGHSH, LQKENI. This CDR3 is CASSLDRGEAFF. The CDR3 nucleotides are TGTGCCAGCTCACTCGACAGGGGTGAAGCTTTCTTT.

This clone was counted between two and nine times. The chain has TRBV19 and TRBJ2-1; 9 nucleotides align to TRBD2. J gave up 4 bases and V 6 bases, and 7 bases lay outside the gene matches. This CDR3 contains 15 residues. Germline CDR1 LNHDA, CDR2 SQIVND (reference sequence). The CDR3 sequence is CASRSWLAGYNEQFF. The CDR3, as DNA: TGTGCCAGTAGATCCTGGCTAGCGGGGTACAATGAGCAGTTCTTC.

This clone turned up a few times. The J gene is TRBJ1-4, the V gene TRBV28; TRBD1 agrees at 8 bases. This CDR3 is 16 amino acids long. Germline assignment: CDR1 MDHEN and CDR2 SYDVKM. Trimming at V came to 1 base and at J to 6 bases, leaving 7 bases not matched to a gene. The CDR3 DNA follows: TGTGCCAGCAGTTTATTCGAGACAGGGGCTTATGAAAAACTGTTTTTT. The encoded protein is CASSLFETGAYEKLFF.

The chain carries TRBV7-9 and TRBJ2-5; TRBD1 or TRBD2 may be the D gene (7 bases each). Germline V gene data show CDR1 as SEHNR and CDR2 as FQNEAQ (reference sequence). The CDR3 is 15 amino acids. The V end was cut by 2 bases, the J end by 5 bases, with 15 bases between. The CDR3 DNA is TGTGCCAGCAGCTTATCTGGGAGGGGGCATGAGACCCAGTACTTC. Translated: CASSLSGRGHETQYF.

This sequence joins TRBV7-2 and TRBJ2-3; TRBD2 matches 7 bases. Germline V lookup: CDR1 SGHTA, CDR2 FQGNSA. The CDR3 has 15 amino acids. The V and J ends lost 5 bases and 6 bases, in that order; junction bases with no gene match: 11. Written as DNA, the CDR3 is TGTGCCAGCAGCCCCCCCGCGGGGGTTTCGGATACGCAGTATTTT. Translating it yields CASSPPAGVSDTQYF. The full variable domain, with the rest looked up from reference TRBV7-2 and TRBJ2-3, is GAGVSQSPSNKVTEKGKDVELRCDPISGHTALYWYRQSLGQGLEFLIYFQGNSAPDKSGLPSDRFSAERTGGSVSTLTIQRTQQEDSAVYLCASSPPAGVSDTQYFGPGTRLTVL.

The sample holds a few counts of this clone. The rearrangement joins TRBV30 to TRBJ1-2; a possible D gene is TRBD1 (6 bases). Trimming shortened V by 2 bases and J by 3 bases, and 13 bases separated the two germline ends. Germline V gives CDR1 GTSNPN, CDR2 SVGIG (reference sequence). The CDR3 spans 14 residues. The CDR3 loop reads CAWSRDTRYYGYTF. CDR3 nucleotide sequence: TGTGCCTGGAGTAGGGACACCCGATACTATGGCTACACCTTC.